A single sample is the source of the 26 T cell receptor beta chains below, sequenced in a study of shared clonotypes between healthy human individuals. Clones were sequenced by immunoSEQ multiplex PCR, and TCRdb holds only the in-frame ones, with some missing. The sample lists 98,000 or so clones, roughly two thirds occurring once. Material: memory CD8+ T cells sorted from blood. Subset specified: CD45RO+ cells pooled with CCR7-negative TemRA cells. The receptors originated from a woman aged 25 to 39 in good health.

This clone counts as medium-sized. The rearrangement links TRBV7-6 to TRBJ2-7, with TRBD2 identical over 7 bases. Germline values: CDR1 SGHVS, CDR2 FNYEAQ. This CDR3 spans 16 amino acids. With 2 bases clipped from V and 6 bases from J, the junction kept 13 bases outside the gene matches. The DNA for the CDR3 is TGTGCCAGCAGCTTACTTGCGGGAGTAGGGGTGGGCGAGCAGTACTTC. Translating it yields CASSLLAGVGVGEQYF.

This clone was detected a few times. The J gene is TRBJ2-1, the V gene TRBV5-4; TRBD1 agrees at 9 bases. This CDR3 spans 16 amino acids. V gave up 2 bases and J gave up 3 bases; unmatched junction bases: 6. Germline V CDR1 and CDR2: SGHNT, YYREEE (reference sequence). CDR3 nucleotide sequence: TGTGCCAGCAGCTTACCAACAGGGGGCCTCTACAATGAGCAGTTCTTC. This sequence encodes CASSLPTGGLYNEQFF.

This chain joins TRBV7-9 and TRBJ2-1; 11 bases match TRBD2. CDR3 length: 14 amino acids. V lost 4 bases to trimming and J lost 8 bases; unmatched junction nucleotides: 4. Germline lookup yields CDR1 SEHNR and CDR2 FQNEAQ (reference sequence). The CDR3 sequence is CASSSSGRLYEQFF. The CDR3 nucleotides are TGTGCCAGCAGCTCTAGCGGGAGGCTATATGAGCAGTTCTTC.

Regarding this clone: This specimen includes other DNA sequences encoding the same CDR3. The genes are TRBV6-4 and TRBJ1-1; TRBD1 agrees at 8 bases. After removal of 6 bases from V and 3 bases from J, the junction contained 9 bases not matched to a gene. Per the germline V gene, CDR1 is MRHNA and CDR2 is SNTAGT. The CDR3 has 15 residues. The CDR3, as DNA: TGTGCCAGCAGCCCTACAGGGGGGTTAGACACTGAAGCTTTCTTT. It encodes CASSPTGGLDTEAFF.

This clone was found many times. The chain employs TRBV6-5 and TRBJ1-1, with unresolved D. The CDR3 consists of 14 residues. V lost 0 bases, J lost 3 bases, and 8 bases lay in between. The germline V gene has CDR1 MNHEY and CDR2 SVGAGI. CDR3 DNA sequence: TGTGCCAGCAGTTACTCGAATAGCCACACTGAAGCTTTCTTT. As protein: CASSYSNSHTEAFF.

The gene calls are TRBV7-2 and TRBJ1-1; D is possibly TRBD1 (6 bases). The CDR3 has 13 amino acids. From germline, CDR1 is SGHTA and CDR2 FQGNSA. Trimming took off 2 bases at V and 7 bases at J, with 11 bases between the two ends. The chain's CDR3 is CASSLQRDIEAFF. The CDR3 region has the DNA TGTGCCAGCAGCTTACAACGGGACATTGAAGCTTTCTTT.

The genes are TRBV27 and TRBJ1-1; D unclear. In germline, CDR1 is MNHEY, CDR2 SMNVEV (reference sequence). The CDR3 consists of 13 residues. V gave up 2 bases and J gave up 8 bases, with 12 bases separating them. The CDR3 DNA reads as TGTGCCAGCAGTTTAGTTTGGGAAGGGGAAGCTTTCTTT. This encodes CASSLVWEGEAFF.

The chain is built from TRBV27 and TRBJ1-1; no clear D. V lost 0 bases and J lost 1, with 6 bases in between. The V gene's germline CDR1 is MNHEY and CDR2 SMNVEV (reference sequence). This CDR3 is 14 amino acids long. Here the CDR3 reads CASSLSLPNTEAFF. DNA of the CDR3: TGTGCCAGCAGTTTATCGCTCCCGAACACTGAAGCTTTCTTT.

The rearrangement joins TRBV7-9 to TRBJ1-5; 8 bases align to TRBD1. This CDR3 is 16 amino acids long. Trimming cost V 1 base and J 7 bases; bases outside gene matches: 9. CDR1 SEHNR and CDR2 FQNEAQ come from the germline V gene (reference sequence). CDR3: CASSLGVSRGLQPQHF. The CDR3 region has the DNA TGTGCCAGCAGCTTAGGTGTGAGCAGGGGGCTCCAGCCCCAGCATTTT.

The chain couples TRBV6-1 to TRBJ2-7; 10 bases match TRBD2. This CDR3 is 13 amino acids long. The V gene's germline CDR1 is MNHNS and CDR2 SASEGT. J gave up 5 bases and V 6 bases, and 4 bases lay outside the gene matches. The chain's CDR3 is CASRPTSGNEQYF. Here the CDR3 DNA reads TGTGCCAGCAGGCCCACTAGCGGGAACGAGCAGTACTTC.

The V and J genes are TRBV28 and TRBJ2-1; D may be TRBD2 (6 bases). The CDR3 runs to 14 residues. Germline CDR1 is MDHEN and CDR2 is SYDVKM. The germline V and J ends were trimmed by 5 bases and 10 bases, with 18 bases remaining between them. CDR3 amino acids: CASSDIGGRVEQFF. CDR3 nucleotides: TGTGCCAGCAGTGACATCGGGGGTAGGGTAGAGCAGTTCTTC.

This clone was seen at least ten times. The chain recombines TRBV19 with TRBJ2-1, with D possibly matching TRBD2 (6 bases). V shed 2 bases and J shed 8 bases, with 13 bases lying between them. The CDR3 extends over 14 amino acids. Germline-derived CDR1 and CDR2 are LNHDA and SQIVND (reference sequence). CDR3 region: CASSIMRGADEQFF. CDR3 coding DNA: TGTGCCAGTAGTATAATGCGCGGGGCCGATGAGCAGTTCTTC.

This chain uses TRBV4-2 with TRBJ2-1; weak D call: TRBD2 (7 bases). Between the trimmed V and J ends, which lost 4 bases and 5 bases, there was a span of 18 bases. Germline V lookup: CDR1 LGHNA, CDR2 YNFKEQ. The CDR3 runs 16 residues. CDR3 bases: TGTGCCAGCAGCCTTAGAGGGGGGGGGCCTAACAATGAGCAGTTCTTC. It is translated as CASSLRGGGPNNEQFF.

The chain recombines TRBV7-9 with TRBJ1-1, with 10 bases that match TRBD1. V trimming: 8 bases; J trimming: 4 bases; junction bases outside the gene matches: 7. The V gene's germline CDR1 is SEHNR and CDR2 FQNEAQ (reference sequence). This CDR3 spans 14 amino acids. The DNA of the CDR3 is TGTGCCAGCGAAGACAGGGGGCGAAGCACTGAAGCTTTCTTT. Translating it yields CASEDRGRSTEAFF.

V gene TRBV28 combines with J gene TRBJ2-5; D is undetermined. Germline CDR1 and CDR2: MDHEN and SYDVKM. CDR3 length: 14 amino acids. Trimming pared 3 bases from V and 0 bases from J, leaving 8 bases between. Here the CDR3 reads CASSLASNQETQYF. The CDR3 DNA reads TGTGCCAGCAGTTTGGCCTCAAACCAAGAGACCCAGTACTTC. The complete variable domain, with remaining parts taken from reference TRBV28 and TRBJ2-5, reads DVKVTQSSRYLVKRTGEKVFLECVQDMDHENMFWYRQDPGLGLRLIYFSYDVKMKEKGDIPEGYSVSREKKERFSLILESASTNQTSMYLCASSLASNQETQYFGPGTRLLVL.

This clone was detected only a few times. The gene calls are TRBV18 and TRBJ1-4; 8 bases align to TRBD1. The CDR3 is 18 amino acids. In germline, CDR1 is KGHSH, CDR2 LQKENI. Germline trimming cut 0 bases from V and 8 bases from J; bases unmatched to any gene: 14. CDR3 bases: TGTGCCAGCTCACCACCGAATTCAGGGGGCGGGGACGGCGAAAAACTGTTTTTT. Translation: CASSPPNSGGGDGEKLFF.

This clone was found once. A read error likely explains this, since a far larger clone differs by one base. The V call is TRBV6-4, the J call TRBJ2-3, with TRBD2 matching over 10 bases. CDR1 and CDR2 (germline): MRHNA, SNTAGT. J lost 4 bases, V lost 8 bases, and 12 bases had no gene match. The CDR3 spans 16 residues. Here the CDR3 DNA reads TGTGCCAGCCCAGAAACTAGCGGGAAAGGGTCAGATACGCAGTATTTT. Translation: CASPETSGKGSDTQYF.

In DNA form, the CDR3 reads TGTGCCAGCAGGGGAGGGCCCGCCTACAATGAGCAGTTCTTC. Translated, it gives CASRGGPAYNEQFF. V gene TRBV2 combines with J gene TRBJ2-1, with TRBD2 matching over 7 bases. J lost 2 bases, V lost 6 bases, and 4 bases had no gene match. Germline V CDR1 and CDR2: SNHLY, FYNNEI. The CDR3 has 14 residues.

The rearrangement links TRBV6-6 to TRBJ2-2; D not resolved. CDR1 and CDR2 from the germline V gene are MNHNY and SVGAGI (reference sequence). Trimming pared 2 bases from V and 3 bases from J, leaving 10 bases between. The CDR3 has 15 residues. CDR3 residues: CASSYVAEYTGELFF. The CDR3 region has the DNA TGTGCCAGCAGTTACGTCGCCGAATACACCGGGGAGCTGTTTTTT.

This chain links TRBV6-1 with TRBJ1-5; a weak D match, TRBD1 (5 bases). V dropped 7 bases and J dropped 2 bases, with 12 bases sitting between them. Germline V CDR1 and CDR2: MNHNS, SASEGT. This CDR3 spans 14 amino acids. This chain's CDR3 is CASTPGGGNQPQHF. Written as DNA, the CDR3 is TGTGCCAGCACCCCTGGGGGGGGCAATCAGCCCCAGCATTTT.

The chain has TRBV18 and TRBJ2-7; TRBD1 might be the D (9 bases). V lost 4 bases, J lost 7 bases, and 23 bases lay in between. CDR3 length equals 16 residues. Looked up from germline, CDR1 is KGHSH and CDR2 is LQKENI. CDR3 protein: CASSLYGLAGTGEQYF. The CDR3 DNA reads as TGTGCCAGCTCACTATACGGACTAGCCGGGACAGGGGAGCAGTACTTC.

The genes are TRBV2 and TRBJ1-1, with D hard to call. Germline values: CDR1 SNHLY, CDR2 FYNNEI. V was trimmed by 4 bases and J by 0 bases, leaving 21 bases between them. The CDR3 length is 18 residues. DNA of the CDR3: TGTGCCAGCAGTGCCGTAGGGATGTTGTATGGCTTGAACACTGAAGCTTTCTTT. This sequence encodes CASSAVGMLYGLNTEAFF.

The chain combines TRBV6-5 with TRBJ2-7; 9 nucleotides line up with TRBD2. The germline V gene encodes CDR1 MNHEY and CDR2 SVGAGI. With V trimmed by 6 bases and J by 7 bases, 7 bases remained unmatched. The CDR3 has 13 amino acids. This chain's CDR3 is CASRLAGAGEQYF. DNA of the CDR3: TGTGCCAGCAGATTAGCGGGAGCGGGGGAGCAGTACTTC.

The chain uses TRBV7-8 and TRBJ2-1; 11 bases fit TRBD2. The trim removed 1 base at V and 5 bases at J, leaving 4 bases unmatched. The CDR3 is 16 residues long. Germline V gene lookup returns CDR1 SGHVS and CDR2 FQNEAQ. The CDR3 protein is CASSLGGTSGHNEQFF. CDR3 in DNA: TGTGCCAGCAGCTTAGGAGGGACTAGCGGCCACAATGAGCAGTTCTTC.

The V call is TRBV5-6, the J call TRBJ2-2; D remains ambiguous. This CDR3 has 16 residues. Looked up from germline, CDR1 is SGHDT and CDR2 is YYEEEE. V dropped 0 bases and J dropped 2 bases, with 11 bases sitting between them. CDR3 loop: CASSLGWFQNTGELFF. As DNA, the CDR3 is TGTGCCAGCAGCTTGGGATGGTTCCAAAACACCGGGGAGCTGTTTTTT.

The chain links TRBV28 to TRBJ1-5, with D perhaps matching TRBD1 (5 bases). The CDR3 has 15 amino acids. V lost 3 bases, J lost 1 base, and 10 bases lay in between. In germline, CDR1 is MDHEN, CDR2 SYDVKM. The CDR3 is CASSFRGTSNQPQHF. The CDR3 nucleotides read TGTGCCAGCAGTTTTCGGGGGACGAGCAATCAGCCCCAGCATTTT.